These 18 T cell receptor beta chains came from one sample sequenced in a study of OX40 agonist ivuxolimab in advanced cancers. The protocol was immunoSEQ multiplex PCR, while the TCRdb copy is restricted to in-frame clones and leaves out a portion. Of approximately 50,000 clones listed, around 80% were seen once; the top ten hold around 12%. The sample was CD4+ or CD8+ T cells sorted from blood, taken in a trial of the OX40 agonist ivuxolimab. These receptors all stem from an adult with an advanced solid tumor such as melanoma, head and neck, liver or kidney cancer.

This chain links TRBV7-8 with TRBJ2-1, with D tentatively TRBD2 (5 bases). Germline V gene sequence: CDR1 SGHVS, CDR2 FQNEAQ. CDR3 length: 13 residues. Trimming took 0 bases from V and 10 from J, leaving 10 bases between them. The CDR3 DNA sequence: TGTGCCAGCAGCTTAGCGAGTGAGCGGGAGCAGTTCTTC. This sequence encodes CASSLASEREQFF.

The rearrangement joins TRBV11-3 to TRBJ2-3; a weak D match, TRBD1 (5 bases). The CDR3 is 17 amino acids. Per the germline V gene, CDR1 is SGHNT and CDR2 is YENEEA. Trimming took off 4 bases at V and 2 bases at J, with 19 bases between the two ends. As DNA, the CDR3 is TGTGCCAGCAGCTCATGGGCAGGGCCCACATCCACAGATACGCAGTATTTT. Translating it yields CASSSWAGPTSTDTQYF.

A few counts support this clone. V is TRBV30 and J is TRBJ2-5, with 9 nucleotides matching TRBD2. Germline V lookup: CDR1 GTSNPN, CDR2 SVGIG (reference sequence). The CDR3 consists of 15 residues. V gave up 0 bases and J gave up 5 bases; unmatched junction bases: 7. Here the CDR3 reads CAWSVQGTSMETQYF. For the CDR3, the DNA is TGTGCCTGGAGTGTACAGGGGACTAGCATGGAGACCCAGTACTTC.

V and J are TRBV7-3 and TRBJ2-3; 9 bases match TRBD2. Germline V gives CDR1 SGHTA, CDR2 FQGTGA. V lost 2 bases and J lost 5; bases outside the gene matches: 23. There are 21 residues in the CDR3. This chain's CDR3 is CASSLLPPGSGSVFREDTQYF. CDR3 coding DNA: TGTGCCAGCAGCTTATTGCCACCAGGTAGCGGGAGCGTCTTTAGGGAAGATACGCAGTATTTT.

This sequence joins TRBV7-6 and TRBJ2-3; no definite D call. Germline V gene sequence: CDR1 SGHVS, CDR2 FNYEAQ. The CDR3 extends over 16 amino acids. V dropped 0 bases and J dropped 4 bases, with 14 bases sitting between them. As DNA, the CDR3 is TGTGCCAGCAGCTTAGCCTCTTCCACCGCGGCAGATACGCAGTATTTT. Translation gives CASSLASSTAADTQYF. Filled out from reference TRBV7-6 and TRBJ2-3, the complete variable domain reads GAGVSQSPRYKVTKRGQDVALRCDPISGHVSLYWYRQALGQGPEFLTYFNYEAQQDKSGLPNDRFSAERPEGSISTLTIQRTEQRDSAMYRCASSLASSTAADTQYFGPGTRLTVL.

This chain links TRBV29-1 with TRBJ1-1, with unresolved D. In germline, CDR1 is SQVTM, CDR2 ANQGSEA. V shed 3 bases and J shed 1 base, with 6 bases lying between them. The CDR3 contains 12 residues. CDR3 protein: CSVDSGNTEAFF. DNA for the CDR3: TGCAGCGTTGACTCCGGGAACACTGAAGCTTTCTTT.

This clone was seen only once. The chain employs TRBV2 and TRBJ1-4, with no clear D. The CDR3 contains 14 residues. Germline V gene sequence: CDR1 SNHLY, CDR2 FYNNEI. Trimming removed 2 bases from V and 4 bases from J, with 8 bases in between. The CDR3 coding sequence is TGTGCCAGCAGTGAATTCCGGAATAATGAAAAACTGTTTTTT. The encoded protein is CASSEFRNNEKLFF.

The chain joins TRBV7-6 to TRBJ2-1, with TRBD1 identical over 9 bases. The CDR3 sequence is 16 residues long. V shed 5 bases and J 6 bases; nucleotides not matched to a gene: 11. Germline-derived CDR1 and CDR2 are SGHVS and FNYEAQ. The CDR3, as DNA: TGTGCCAGCAGCCCCCCCCCGGGACAGGGAGGCAATGAGCAGTTCTTC. It yields the protein CASSPPPGQGGNEQFF. The full variable domain, completed using reference TRBV7-6 and TRBJ2-1, is GAGVSQSPRYKVTKRGQDVALRCDPISGHVSLYWYRQALGQGPEFLTYFNYEAQQDKSGLPNDRFSAERPEGSISTLTIQRTEQRDSAMYRCASSPPPGQGGNEQFFGPGTRLTVL.

The chain carries TRBV27 and TRBJ1-5; the D is unclear. The CDR3 is 14 amino acids. Germline-derived CDR1 and CDR2 are MNHEY and SMNVEV (reference sequence). Trimming removed 5 bases at V and 0 bases at J, with 8 bases between. The CDR3 DNA is TGTGCCAGCAGTCCCGGCGTTAGCAATCAGCCCCAGCATTTT. This translates into CASSPGVSNQPQHF.

This clone was detected ten times or more. The chain has TRBV11-1 and TRBJ2-1, with TRBD2 as a possible D gene (5 bases). In germline, CDR1 is SGHAT, CDR2 FQDESV (reference sequence). Trimming removed 1 base at V and 2 bases at J, with 12 bases between. The CDR3 extends over 16 amino acids. Here the CDR3 reads CASSLDPGITYNEQFF. The CDR3 DNA reads as TGTGCCAGCAGCTTAGATCCGGGGATTACCTACAATGAGCAGTTCTTC. The variable domain in full, with the rest retrieved from reference TRBV11-1 and TRBJ2-1, is EAEVAQSPRYKITEKSQAVAFWCDPISGHATLYWYRQILGQGPELLVQFQDESVVDDSQLPKDRFSAERLKGVDSTLKIQPAELGDSAMYLCASSLDPGITYNEQFFGPGTRLTVL.

V usage is TRBV5-5 and J usage is TRBJ2-1; D possibly uses TRBD1 or TRBD2 (6 bases each). Trimming took off 4 bases at V and 6 bases at J, with 20 bases between the two ends. Germline lookup yields CDR1 SGHKS and CDR2 YYEKEE (reference sequence). There are 16 residues in the CDR3. Written as DNA, the CDR3 is TGTGCCAGCAGCAGGGGGGCCTCCCAGGGCGGCAATGAGCAGTTCTTC. Protein product: CASSRGASQGGNEQFF.

The rearrangement uses TRBV5-6 and TRBJ1-5; 11 bases are shared with TRBD1. The junction had 3 bases not matched to a gene; V was cut back by 0 bases and J by 7 bases. Germline CDR1 SGHDT, CDR2 YYEEEE. The CDR3 runs 15 residues. CDR3 in DNA: TGTGCCAGCAGCTTGGGGACAGGGGGCTCACAGCCCCAGCATTTT. Translating it yields CASSLGTGGSQPQHF.

The rearrangement links TRBV29-1 to TRBJ2-1, with TRBD1 matching 7 bases. The CDR3 is made up of 15 amino acids. Trimming at V came to 6 bases and at J to 4 bases, leaving 12 bases not matched to a gene. Germline CDR1 SQVTM, CDR2 ANQGSEA. CDR3 nucleotide sequence: TGCAGCGTCACGGACAGGATGGGGCATTACAATGAGCAGTTCTTC. Amino acid sequence: CSVTDRMGHYNEQFF.

The chain links TRBV7-9 to TRBJ2-3, with D perhaps matching TRBD1 (6 bases). With 1 base removed from V and 5 bases from J, the gap between germline ends came to 13 bases. The CDR3 totals 15 residues. Germline assignment: CDR1 SEHNR and CDR2 FQNEAQ (reference sequence). The chain's CDR3 is CASSLVTGPGDTQYF. The DNA for the CDR3 is TGTGCCAGCAGCTTAGTTACAGGGCCTGGAGATACGCAGTATTTT. The full variable domain, rest sourced from reference TRBV7-9 and TRBJ2-3, is DTGVSQNPRHKITKRGQNVTFRCDPISEHNRLYWYRQTLGQGPEFLTYFQNEAQLEKSRLLSDRFSAERPKGSFSTLEIQRTEQGDSAMYLCASSLVTGPGDTQYFGPGTRLTVL.

V and J are TRBV5-4 and TRBJ2-7, with no clear D. The CDR3 length is 13 residues. The V gene's germline CDR1 is SGHNT and CDR2 YYREEE (reference sequence). Trimming shortened V by 0 bases and J by 6 bases, and 10 bases separated the two germline ends. The CDR3 is CASSLAVTGEQYF. CDR3 DNA: TGTGCCAGCAGCTTGGCCGTTACCGGCGAGCAGTACTTC.

The V call is TRBV21-1, the J call TRBJ2-5; the table's D call, TRBD2, has no DNA check behind it. TRBV21-1 is reported as a pseudogene. The CDR3 covers 16 residues. CDR3 residues: CASSKRLAGLQETQYF. The CDR3 DNA is TGTGCCAGCAGCAAAAGACTAGCGGGGCTCCAAGAGACCCAGTACTTC.

J is TRBJ2-7 and V is TRBV18, with TRBD2 matching 7 bases. V shed 3 bases and J 2 bases; nucleotides not matched to a gene: 4. The CDR3 extends over 14 amino acids. Germline lookup yields CDR1 KGHSH and CDR2 LQKENI. This chain's CDR3 is CASSPVGGPYEQYV. The CDR3 nucleotides are TGTGCCAGCTCACCCGTGGGAGGGCCCTACGAGCAGTACGTC.

The chain combines TRBV28 with TRBJ2-7; D not certain. CDR3 length: 13 amino acids. Germline assignment: CDR1 MDHEN and CDR2 SYDVKM. Deletions cut 8 bases from V and 5 bases from J, with 16 bases between. CDR3 nucleotides: TGTGCCAGCTCTCGGAGAGGCATGAACGAGCAGTACTTC. Translating it yields CASSRRGMNEQYF.